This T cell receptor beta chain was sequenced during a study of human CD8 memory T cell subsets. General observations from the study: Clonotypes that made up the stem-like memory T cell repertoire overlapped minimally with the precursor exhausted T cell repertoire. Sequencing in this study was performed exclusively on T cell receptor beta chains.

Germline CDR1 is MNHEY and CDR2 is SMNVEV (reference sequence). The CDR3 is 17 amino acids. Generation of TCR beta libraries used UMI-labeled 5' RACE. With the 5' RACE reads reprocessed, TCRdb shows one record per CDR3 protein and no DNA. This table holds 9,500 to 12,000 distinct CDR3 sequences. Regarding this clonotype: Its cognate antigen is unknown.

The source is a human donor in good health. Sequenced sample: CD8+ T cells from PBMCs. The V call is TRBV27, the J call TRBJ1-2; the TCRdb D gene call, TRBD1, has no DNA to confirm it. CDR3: CASSLSTPRDGNYGYTF.